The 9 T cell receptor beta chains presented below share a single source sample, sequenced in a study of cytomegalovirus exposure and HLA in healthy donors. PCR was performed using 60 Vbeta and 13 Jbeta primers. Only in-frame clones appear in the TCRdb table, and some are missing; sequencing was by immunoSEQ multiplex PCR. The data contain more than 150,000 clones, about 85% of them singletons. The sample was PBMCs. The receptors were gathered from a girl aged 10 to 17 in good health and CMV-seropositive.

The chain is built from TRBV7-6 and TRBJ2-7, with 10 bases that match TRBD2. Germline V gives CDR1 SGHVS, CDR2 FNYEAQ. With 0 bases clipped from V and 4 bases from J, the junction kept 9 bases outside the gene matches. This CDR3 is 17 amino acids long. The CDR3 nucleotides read TGTGCCAGCAGCTTAGCCGCGTCTAGCGGGAGTGGGTACGAGCAGTACTTC. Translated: CASSLAASSGSGYEQYF. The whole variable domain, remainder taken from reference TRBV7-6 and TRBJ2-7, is GAGVSQSPRYKVTKRGQDVALRCDPISGHVSLYWYRQALGQGPEFLTYFNYEAQQDKSGLPNDRFSAERPEGSISTLTIQRTEQRDSAMYRCASSLAASSGSGYEQYFGPGTRLTVT.

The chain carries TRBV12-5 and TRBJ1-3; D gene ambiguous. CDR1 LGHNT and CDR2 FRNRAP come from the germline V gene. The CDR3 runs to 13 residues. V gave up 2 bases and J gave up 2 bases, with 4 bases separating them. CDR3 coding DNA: TGTGCTAGTGGTTTGACGGCTGGAAACACCATATATTTT. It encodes CASGLTAGNTIYF.

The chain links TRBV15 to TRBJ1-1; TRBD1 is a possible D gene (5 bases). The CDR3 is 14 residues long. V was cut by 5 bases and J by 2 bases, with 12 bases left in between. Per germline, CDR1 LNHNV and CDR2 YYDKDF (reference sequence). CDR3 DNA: TGTGCCACCAGCGGGGGGAGGGAAAACACTGAAGCTTTCTTT. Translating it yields CATSGGRENTEAFF.

CDR3 loop: CASSPGTVNEKLFF. The CDR3 DNA follows: TGCGCCAGCAGCCCTGGGACAGTTAATGAAAAACTGTTTTTT. The V call is TRBV5-1, the J call TRBJ1-4; TRBD1 matches at 7 bases. The CDR3 runs to 14 residues. CDR1 is SGHRS, CDR2 YFSETQ, per germline. The V segment lost 4 bases and the J segment 4 bases; nucleotides outside the gene matches: 4.

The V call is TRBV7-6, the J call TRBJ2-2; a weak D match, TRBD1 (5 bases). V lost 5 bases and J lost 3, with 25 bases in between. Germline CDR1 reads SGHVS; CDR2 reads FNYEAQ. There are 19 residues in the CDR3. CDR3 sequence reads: CASSPDYHHLKGDTGELFF. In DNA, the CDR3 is TGTGCCAGCAGCCCAGATTATCATCACCTGAAAGGGGACACCGGGGAGCTGTTTTTT.

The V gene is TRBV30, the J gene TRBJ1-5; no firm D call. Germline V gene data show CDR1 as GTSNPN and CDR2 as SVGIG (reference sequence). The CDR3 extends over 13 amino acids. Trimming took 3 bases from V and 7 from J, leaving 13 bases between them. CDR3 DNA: TGTGCCTGGAGCGCGGACTTCAACCAGCCCCAGCATTTT. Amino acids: CAWSADFNQPQHF.

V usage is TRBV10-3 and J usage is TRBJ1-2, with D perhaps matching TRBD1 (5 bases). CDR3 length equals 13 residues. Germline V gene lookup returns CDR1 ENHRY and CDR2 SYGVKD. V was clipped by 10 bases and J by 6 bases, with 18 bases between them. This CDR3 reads CASTRQGVDGYTF. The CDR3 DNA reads TGTGCCAGTACTCGGCAGGGTGTCGATGGCTACACCTTC.

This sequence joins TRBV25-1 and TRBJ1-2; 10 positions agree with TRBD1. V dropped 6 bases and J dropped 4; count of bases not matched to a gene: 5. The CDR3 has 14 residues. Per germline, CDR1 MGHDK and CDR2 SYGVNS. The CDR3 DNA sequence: TGTGCCAGCAGAACCGGGACAGGGGCCTATGGCTACACCTTC. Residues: CASRTGTGAYGYTF.

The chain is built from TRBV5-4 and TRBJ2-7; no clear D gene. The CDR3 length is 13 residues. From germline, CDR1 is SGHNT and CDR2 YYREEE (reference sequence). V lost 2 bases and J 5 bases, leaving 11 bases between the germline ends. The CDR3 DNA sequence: TGTGCCAGCAGCTTTGGAGTTATAGACGAGCAGTACTTC. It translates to CASSFGVIDEQYF.